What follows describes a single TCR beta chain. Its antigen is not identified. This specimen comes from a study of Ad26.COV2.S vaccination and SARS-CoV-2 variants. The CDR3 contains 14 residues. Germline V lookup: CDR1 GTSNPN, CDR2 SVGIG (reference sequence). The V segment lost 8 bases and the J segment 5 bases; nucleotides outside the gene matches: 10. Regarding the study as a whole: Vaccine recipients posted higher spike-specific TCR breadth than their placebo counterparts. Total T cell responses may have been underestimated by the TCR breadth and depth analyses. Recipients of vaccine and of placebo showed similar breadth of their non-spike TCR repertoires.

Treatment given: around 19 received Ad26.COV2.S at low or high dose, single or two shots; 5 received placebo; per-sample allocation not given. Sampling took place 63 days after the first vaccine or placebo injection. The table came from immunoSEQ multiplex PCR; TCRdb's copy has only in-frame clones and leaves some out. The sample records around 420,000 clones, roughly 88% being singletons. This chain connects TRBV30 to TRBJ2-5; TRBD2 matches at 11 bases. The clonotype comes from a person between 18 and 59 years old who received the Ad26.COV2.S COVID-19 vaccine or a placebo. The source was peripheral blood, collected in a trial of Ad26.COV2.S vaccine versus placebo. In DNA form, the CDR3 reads TGTGCCAGCGACTCTAGCGGGGGGCCGGAGACCCAGTACTTC. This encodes CASDSSGGPETQYF.